This passage covers 26 T cell receptor beta chains from one sample sequenced in a study of T cells after yellow fever vaccination. TCRdb reanalysed the 5' RACE reads using MiXCR and keeps one entry per CDR3 protein. The sample consists of a few hundred thousand distinct CDR3 sequences, about 5.2% of them appearing once. Sequencing used CD4+ T cells sorted from PBMCs, obtained on the day of the yellow fever booster vaccination. These receptors originate from a man in his late teens or twenties who received the YFV17D yellow fever vaccine.

In its sample, this clonotype was seen many times. The V call is TRBV4-1, the J call TRBJ2-1; the match to TRBD2 covers 8 bases. The germline V gene has CDR1 MGHRA and CDR2 YSYEKL. CDR3 length: 18 amino acids. The V gene end was trimmed by 3 bases and the J gene end by 3 bases; junction bases not matched to a gene: 13. This CDR3 reads CASSHPSGRGDHYNEQFF. The CDR3 region has the DNA TGCGCCAGCAGCCATCCCTCGGGGCGGGGGGACCACTACAATGAGCAGTTCTTC.

Ten or more counts support this clonotype. The chain uses TRBV7-2 and TRBJ2-5, with D unresolved. The CDR3 covers 12 residues. V lost 3 bases and J 2 bases, leaving 4 bases between the germline ends. Germline loops: CDR1 SGHTA, CDR2 FQGNSA. CDR3 in DNA: TGTGCCAGCAGCTTCGCGCAAGAGACCCAGTACTTC. This gives the protein CASSFAQETQYF.

The sample holds many counts of this clonotype. The V call is TRBV29-1, the J call TRBJ2-5; 7 bases align to TRBD2. The CDR3 spans 12 residues. The germline V gene has CDR1 SQVTM and CDR2 ANQGSEA. After removal of 5 bases from V and 2 bases from J, the junction contained 2 bases not matched to a gene. CDR3 protein: CSVSAGQETQYF. CDR3 DNA: TGCAGCGTTTCAGCGGGGCAAGAGACCCAGTACTTC. Full variable domain (missing parts from reference TRBV29-1 and TRBJ2-5): SAVISQKPSRDICQRGTSLTIQCQVDSQVTMMFWYRQQPGQSLTLIATANQGSEATYESGFVIDKFPISRPNLTFSTLTVSNMSPEDSSIYLCSVSAGQETQYFGPGTRLLVL.

This rearrangement joins TRBV28 to TRBJ2-3, with no clear D. In germline, CDR1 is MDHEN, CDR2 SYDVKM. V was clipped by 6 bases and J by 3 bases, with 7 bases between them. The CDR3 loop spans 12 amino acids. CDR3 DNA: TGTGCCAGCAGCTGGGTGACAGATACGCAGTATTTT. Translating it yields CASSWVTDTQYF.

This clonotype was detected many times. The chain couples TRBV20-1 to TRBJ1-4; unclear D gene. The CDR3 runs to 13 residues. The V end lost 3 bases, the J end lost 3 bases, and 8 bases lay between the germline ends. The germline V gene has CDR1 DFQATT and CDR2 SNEGSKA (reference sequence). CDR3 sequence: CSASGSPNEKLFF. CDR3 nucleotide sequence: TGCAGTGCTAGTGGCAGCCCTAATGAAAAACTGTTTTTT.

This clonotype was picked up a small number of times. This chain's CDR3 is CASSLTAIPMNTEAFF. As DNA, the CDR3 is TGTGCCAGCAGCTTGACAGCCATCCCGATGAACACTGAAGCTTTCTTT. The chain is built from TRBV5-5 and TRBJ1-1, with unresolved D. Trimming removed 1 base from V and 0 bases from J, with 13 bases in between. The CDR3 extends over 16 amino acids. Germline loops: CDR1 SGHKS, CDR2 YYEKEE (reference sequence).

The gene calls are TRBV28 and TRBJ1-6; 11 nucleotides match TRBD1. Looked up from germline, CDR1 is MDHEN and CDR2 is SYDVKM. The V segment lost 4 bases and the J segment 8 bases; nucleotides outside the gene matches: 4. The CDR3 has 15 amino acids. The chain's CDR3 is CASSSPGQGDSPLHF. The CDR3 nucleotides read TGTGCCAGCAGTTCACCGGGACAGGGGGATTCACCCCTCCACTTT.

The chain joins TRBV9 to TRBJ1-2, with D uncertain. The CDR3 extends over 15 amino acids. The V gene lost 0 bases and the J gene lost 0 bases, with 9 bases spanning the gap. Germline loops: CDR1 SGDLS, CDR2 YYNGEE. The CDR3 loop is CASSVVPGANYGYTF. The CDR3 nucleotides read TGTGCCAGCAGCGTAGTTCCGGGCGCTAACTATGGCTACACCTTC.

This clonotype has more than one count but fewer than ten. The junction departs from the called germline gene at one end, perhaps through a read error. This chain connects TRBV4-2 to TRBJ1-6; no definite D call. This CDR3 contains 13 residues. Germline-derived CDR1 and CDR2 are LGHNA and YNFKEQ. The CDR3 loop is CASSQASGLVVGF. The CDR3 DNA follows: TGTGCCAGCAGCCAAGCATCGGGCCTCGTCGTCGGATTT.

This clonotype was seen repeatedly, ten times or more. The chain is built from TRBV4-1 and TRBJ2-2; D is possibly TRBD1 (5 bases). The CDR3 is 14 residues long. V lost 8 bases to trimming and J lost 1 base, with 11 bases between them. Germline CDR1 MGHRA, CDR2 YSYEKL. CDR3: CASARGQNTGELFF. CDR3 sequence (DNA): TGCGCCAGCGCCCGCGGACAGAACACCGGGGAGCTGTTTTTT.

This clonotype was detected a few times. The gene calls are TRBV7-2 and TRBJ2-5, with D tentatively TRBD2 (5 bases). Germline CDR1 is SGHTA and CDR2 is FQGNSA. The CDR3 spans 13 residues. V was clipped by 1 base and J by 5 bases, with 8 bases between them. CDR3 amino acids: CASSLVLVETQYF. DNA of the CDR3: TGTGCCAGCAGCTTAGTACTAGTGGAGACCCAGTACTTC.

This clonotype turned up a few times. The chain combines TRBV5-6 with TRBJ2-7, with no clear D. This CDR3 contains 13 residues. V lost 0 bases to trimming and J lost 3 bases, with 7 bases between them. Germline V CDR1 and CDR2: SGHDT, YYEEEE. The CDR3 loop reads CASSLGVDYEQYF. The CDR3 DNA sequence: TGTGCCAGCAGCTTGGGGGTGGACTACGAGCAGTACTTC.

This chain links TRBV20-1 with TRBJ2-5; a possible D gene is TRBD2 (6 bases). Germline V gene data show CDR1 as DFQATT and CDR2 as SNEGSKA (reference sequence). Trimming cost V 3 bases and J 5 bases, with 22 bases left between them. This CDR3 has 16 amino acids. The CDR3 protein is CSASQGRDSRRETQYF. Written as DNA, the CDR3 is TGCAGTGCTAGTCAAGGCCGGGACTCGCGTCGGGAGACCCAGTACTTC.

This clonotype came up many times. The CDR3 loop is CASSYERREQFF. As DNA, the CDR3 is TGTGCCAGCAGTTACGAGCGGCGTGAGCAGTTCTTC. This sequence joins TRBV6-6 and TRBJ2-1; a possible D gene is TRBD2 (5 bases). Deletions cut 2 bases from V and 9 bases from J, with 8 bases between. The CDR3 is made up of 12 amino acids. Germline CDR1 reads MNHNY; CDR2 reads SVGAGI (reference sequence).

This clonotype has a handful of counts. The V gene is TRBV7-2, the J gene TRBJ1-1; tentatively, D is TRBD1 (6 bases). Germline V CDR1 and CDR2: SGHTA, FQGNSA. There are 14 residues in the CDR3. V lost 1 base and J 11 bases, leaving 17 bases between the germline ends. Written as DNA, the CDR3 is TGTGCCAGCAGCTTAGGGGGGACATCGGGTGGGGCTTTCTTT. Protein product: CASSLGGTSGGAFF.

V is TRBV6-5 and J is TRBJ1-4; a possible D gene is TRBD1 (5 bases). The CDR3 is 14 amino acids. The germline gives CDR1 MNHEY, CDR2 SVGAGI. The V gene lost 2 bases and the J gene lost 8 bases, with 12 bases spanning the gap. Written as DNA, the CDR3 is TGTGCCAGCAGTTACCGGCAGGGAGGGGAAAAACTGTTTTTT. Translating it yields CASSYRQGGEKLFF.

This chain's CDR3 is CASSQVTDGKKLFF. The DNA of the CDR3 is TGCGCCAGCAGCCAAGTGACGGATGGGAAAAAACTGTTTTTT. This rearrangement joins TRBV4-3 to TRBJ1-4; no definite D call. Trimming removed 1 base at V and 9 bases at J, with 12 bases between. Germline V gives CDR1 LGHNA, CDR2 YSLEER. The CDR3 is 14 amino acids.

The V gene is TRBV7-9, the J gene TRBJ1-1; no reliable D call. Germline V gene sequence: CDR1 SEHNR, CDR2 FQNEAQ (reference sequence). The CDR3 totals 13 residues. Trimming pared 2 bases from V and 7 bases from J, leaving 11 bases between. In DNA, the CDR3 is TGTGCCAGCAGCTTACTTAGCATAGATGAAGCTTTCTTT. Its protein product is CASSLLSIDEAFF. Drawing the rest from reference TRBV7-9 and TRBJ1-1, the complete variable domain is DTGVSQNPRHKITKRGQNVTFRCDPISEHNRLYWYRQTLGQGPEFLTYFQNEAQLEKSRLLSDRFSAERPKGSFSTLEIQRTEQGDSAMYLCASSLLSIDEAFFGQGTRLTVV.

The chain is built from TRBV27 and TRBJ1-2; the D gene is possibly TRBD1 (6 bases). V dropped 5 bases and J dropped 4 bases, with 11 bases sitting between them. This CDR3 has 13 amino acids. Per the germline V gene, CDR1 is MNHEY and CDR2 is SMNVEV (reference sequence). The CDR3 region is CASSIQGGYGYTF. CDR3 sequence (DNA): TGTGCCAGCAGTATACAGGGTGGCTATGGCTACACCTTC.

This clonotype was picked up many times. The chain is built from TRBV7-2 and TRBJ2-3, with TRBD2 matching over 8 bases. CDR3 length: 12 residues. J gave up 13 bases and V 5 bases, and 8 bases lay outside the gene matches. Germline loops: CDR1 SGHTA, CDR2 FQGNSA. CDR3 in DNA: TGTGCCAGCAGCCCAAAGCGGGGGTGGAAGTATTTT. This encodes CASSPKRGWKYF.

The J gene is TRBJ1-2, the V gene TRBV25-1; D remains unclear. The CDR3 consists of 13 residues. V was pared by 2 bases and J by 1 base, with 5 bases between. Germline CDR1 is MGHDK and CDR2 is SYGVNS. CDR3 DNA: TGTGCCAGCAGTGAACCATTTAACTATGGCTACACCTTC. Its protein is CASSEPFNYGYTF.

This clonotype was found a few times. The chain carries TRBV27 and TRBJ1-6; 8 bases are shared with TRBD1. The V and J ends lost 2 bases and 10 bases, in that order; junction bases with no gene match: 7. There are 15 residues in the CDR3. Germline loops: CDR1 MNHEY, CDR2 SMNVEV (reference sequence). CDR3 nucleotides: TGTGCCAGCAGTTTAGGCCGGACAGGGCAATCACCCCTCCACTTT. As protein: CASSLGRTGQSPLHF.

J is TRBJ2-5 and V is TRBV5-4; D may be TRBD1 (6 bases). There are 15 residues in the CDR3. Trimming left V 1 base short and J 4 bases short, with 14 bases between. Looked up from germline, CDR1 is SGHNT and CDR2 is YYREEE (reference sequence). CDR3 in amino acids: CASSLWVAGAETQYF. The CDR3 DNA follows: TGTGCCAGCAGCTTGTGGGTGGCAGGGGCAGAGACCCAGTACTTC.

This chain connects TRBV20-1 to TRBJ1-4; tentative D call: TRBD1 (6 bases). Germline loops: CDR1 DFQATT, CDR2 SNEGSKA (reference sequence). Trimming took off 7 bases at V and 7 bases at J, with 19 bases between the two ends. The CDR3 has 14 amino acids. The CDR3 DNA is TGCAGTGTCAGCCACAGGGTGGGTCTTGAAAAACTGTTTTTT. As protein: CSVSHRVGLEKLFF.

This clonotype was detected many times. The chain combines TRBV2 with TRBJ1-5; tentatively, D is TRBD1 (5 bases). This CDR3 has 14 amino acids. Germline CDR1 and CDR2: SNHLY and FYNNEI. V shed 0 bases and J shed 7 bases, with 10 bases lying between them. The CDR3 region has the DNA TGTGCCAGCAGTGAAGCTGGCAGGGACCAGCCCCAGCATTTT. Its protein product is CASSEAGRDQPQHF.

The sample holds many counts of this clonotype. J is TRBJ2-3 and V is TRBV12-5; D gene uncertain. Germline CDR1 reads LGHNT; CDR2 reads FRNRAP. Trimming pared 7 bases from V and 2 bases from J, leaving 7 bases between. The CDR3 runs 12 residues. CDR3 sequence (DNA): TGTGCTAGTGCACCCCCCACAGATACGCAGTATTTT. Translating it yields CASAPPTDTQYF.